A selection of T cell receptor beta chains follows, all from one sample in a study of shared clonotypes between healthy human individuals. Data came from immunoSEQ multiplex PCR; TCRdb stores just in-frame clones and leaves some out. Here the sample spans about 730,000 clones, 55% to 75% being singletons. Sequenced sample: memory CD4+ T cells sorted from blood. The receptors here all came from a woman in her twenties or thirties in good health. CDR3s include the opening cysteine and the closing phenylalanine or tryptophan. The D gene is left open where the match is weak. The listing skips clone size in some rows; elsewhere it reads once, few, many or a size class.

v_call	clone_size	j_call	d_call	cdr3_length	cdr3_aa	cdr3_nt
TRBV11-3	NA	TRBJ2-1	TRBD2	15	CASSPRLADYNEQFF	TGTGCCAGCAGCCCGAGACTAGCGGATTACAATGAGCAGTTCTTC
TRBV4-1	few	TRBJ1-2	NA	14	CASSQDGTLYGYTF	TGCGCCAGCAGCCAAGATGGGACCCTCTATGGCTACACCTTC
TRBV7-9	NA	TRBJ2-7	NA	12	CASSTDSHEQYF	TGTGCCAGCAGCACGGACAGTCACGAGCAGTACTTC
TRBV19	few	TRBJ1-5	NA	11	CASGTIQPQHF	TGTGCCAGTGGGACCATCCAGCCCCAGCATTTT
TRBV6-1	NA	TRBJ2-7	TRBD2	13	CASSEREDYEQYF	TGTGCCAGCAGTGAACGGGAGGACTACGAGCAGTACTTC
TRBV5-1	NA	TRBJ1-4	NA	16	CASSPLPGETNEKLFF	TGCGCCAGCAGCCCCCTGCCAGGGGAAACTAATGAAAAACTGTTTTTT
TRBV7-9	NA	TRBJ2-6	NA	18	CASSLEFSLYSGANVLTF	TGTGCCAGCAGCTTAGAGTTCTCGTTATACTCTGGGGCCAACGTCCTGACTTTC
TRBV2	many	TRBJ2-3	NA	15	CASRKLASFTDTQYF	TGTGCCAGCCGAAAATTAGCGTCTTTCACAGATACGCAGTATTTT
TRBV4-1	NA	TRBJ2-1	NA	16	CASSQTPTQGQNEQFF	TGCGCCAGCAGCCAGACCCCAACGCAGGGACAAAATGAGCAGTTCTTC
TRBV6-1	NA	TRBJ2-3	TRBD2	15	CASSLTSGYTDTLYF	TGTGCCAGCAGTTTGACTAGCGGATACACAGATACGCTGTATTTT
TRBV30	NA	TRBJ2-7	NA	14	CAWSVTGDSSRRYF	TGTGCCTGGAGTGTAACGGGAGATTCATCCCGGAGGTACTTC
TRBV6-5	NA	TRBJ1-5	NA	13	CAIAGQPNQPQHF	TGTGCCATCGCTGGACAGCCCAATCAGCCCCAGCATTTT
TRBV18	NA	TRBJ2-3	NA	14	CASSGSSSGDTQYF	TGTGCCAGCTCTGGAAGTTCGTCGGGGGATACGCAGTATTTT
TRBV6-5	NA	TRBJ2-1	NA	15	CASSYSSANPNEQFF	TGTGCCAGCAGTTACTCCTCCGCCAACCCTAATGAGCAGTTCTTC
TRBV23-1	NA	TRBJ2-7	NA	11	CASTSRKQEYF	TGCGCCAGCACCTCAAGAAAACAGGAGTACTTC
TRBV2	NA	TRBJ2-1	TRBD2	15	CASSARSGNHNEQFF	TGTGCCAGCAGTGCGAGGAGCGGGAACCACAATGAGCAGTTCTTC